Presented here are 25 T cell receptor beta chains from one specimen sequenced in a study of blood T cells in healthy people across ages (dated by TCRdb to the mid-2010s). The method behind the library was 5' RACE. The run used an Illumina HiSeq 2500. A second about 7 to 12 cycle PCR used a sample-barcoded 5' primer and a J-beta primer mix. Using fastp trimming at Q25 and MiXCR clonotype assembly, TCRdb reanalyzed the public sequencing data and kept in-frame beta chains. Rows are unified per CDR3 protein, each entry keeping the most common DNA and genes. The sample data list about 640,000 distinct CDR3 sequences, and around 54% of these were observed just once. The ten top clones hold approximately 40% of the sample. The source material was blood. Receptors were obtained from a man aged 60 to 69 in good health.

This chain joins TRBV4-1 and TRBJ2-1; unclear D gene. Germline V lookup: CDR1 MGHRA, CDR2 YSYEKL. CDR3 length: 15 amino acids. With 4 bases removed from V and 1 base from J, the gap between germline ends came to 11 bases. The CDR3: CASSRERLSYNEQFF. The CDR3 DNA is TGCGCCAGCAGCCGCGAGAGGCTTTCCTACAATGAGCAGTTCTTC.

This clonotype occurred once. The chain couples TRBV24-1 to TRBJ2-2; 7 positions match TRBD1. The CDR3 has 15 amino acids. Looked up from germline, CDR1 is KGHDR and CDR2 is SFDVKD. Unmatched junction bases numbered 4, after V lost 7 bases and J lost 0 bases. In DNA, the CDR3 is TGTGCCACCAGAGCCCAGGGGGCGAACACCGGGGAGCTGTTTTTT. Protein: CATRAQGANTGELFF.

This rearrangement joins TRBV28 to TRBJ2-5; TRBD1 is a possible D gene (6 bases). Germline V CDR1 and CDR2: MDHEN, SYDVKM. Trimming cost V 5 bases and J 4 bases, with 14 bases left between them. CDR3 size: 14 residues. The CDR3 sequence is CASSQLDRRETQYF. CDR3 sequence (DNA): TGTGCCAGCAGTCAACTAGACAGGCGAGAGACCCAGTACTTC.

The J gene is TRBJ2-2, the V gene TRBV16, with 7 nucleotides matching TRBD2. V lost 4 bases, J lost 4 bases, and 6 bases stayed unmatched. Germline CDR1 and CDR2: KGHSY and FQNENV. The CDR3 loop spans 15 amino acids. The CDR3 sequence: CASSRPGLTTGELFF. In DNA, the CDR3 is TGTGCCAGCAGCCGACCGGGACTAACCACCGGGGAGCTGTTTTTT. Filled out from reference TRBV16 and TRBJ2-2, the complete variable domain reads GEEVAQTPKHLVRGEGQKAKLYCAPIKGHSYVFWYQQVLKNEFKFLISFQNENVFDETGMPKERFSAKCLPNSPCSLEIQATKLEDSAVYFCASSRPGLTTGELFFGEGSRLTVL.

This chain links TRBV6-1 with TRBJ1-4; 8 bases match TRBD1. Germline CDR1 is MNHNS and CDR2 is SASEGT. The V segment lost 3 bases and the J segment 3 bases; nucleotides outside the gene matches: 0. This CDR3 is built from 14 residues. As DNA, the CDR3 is TGTGCCAGCAGTGACAGGGGGCCTAATGAAAAACTGTTTTTT. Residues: CASSDRGPNEKLFF.

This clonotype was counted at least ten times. DNA for the CDR3: TGTGCCATCAGTGAGTCGTTAGCGAGCAAAAGGAGCTCCTACAATGAGCAGTTCTTC. Translating gives CAISESLASKRSSYNEQFF. V gene TRBV10-3 combines with J gene TRBJ2-1; D might be TRBD2 (5 bases). This CDR3 contains 19 residues. The V end was cut by 0 bases, the J end by 0 bases, with 18 bases between. The germline V gene encodes CDR1 ENHRY and CDR2 SYGVKD.

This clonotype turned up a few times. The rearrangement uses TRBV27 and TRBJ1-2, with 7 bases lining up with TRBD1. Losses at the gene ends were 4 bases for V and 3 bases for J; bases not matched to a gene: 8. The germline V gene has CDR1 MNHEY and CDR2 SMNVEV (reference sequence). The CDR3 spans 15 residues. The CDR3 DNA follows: TGTGCCAGCAGTTCGGGACAGTGGGGGGACTATGGCTACACCTTC. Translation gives CASSSGQWGDYGYTF.

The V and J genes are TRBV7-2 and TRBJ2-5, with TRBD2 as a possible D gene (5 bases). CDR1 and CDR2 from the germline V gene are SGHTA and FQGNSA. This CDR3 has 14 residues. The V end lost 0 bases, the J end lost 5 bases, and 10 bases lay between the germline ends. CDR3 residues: CASSLARGSETQYF. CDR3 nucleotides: TGTGCCAGCAGCTTAGCGAGAGGGTCGGAGACCCAGTACTTC.

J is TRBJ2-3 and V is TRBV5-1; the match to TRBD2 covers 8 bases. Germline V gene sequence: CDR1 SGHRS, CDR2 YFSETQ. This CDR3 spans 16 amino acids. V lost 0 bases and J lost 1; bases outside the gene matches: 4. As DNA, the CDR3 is TGCGCCAGCAGCTTGGAAGTTAGCGGGGGCACAGATACGCAGTATTTT. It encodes CASSLEVSGGTDTQYF. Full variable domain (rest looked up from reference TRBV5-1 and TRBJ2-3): KAGVTQTPRYLIKTRGQQVTLSCSPISGHRSVSWYQQTPGQGLQFLFEYFSETQRNKGNFPGRFSGRQFSNSRSEMNVSTLELGDSALYLCASSLEVSGGTDTQYFGPGTRLTVL.

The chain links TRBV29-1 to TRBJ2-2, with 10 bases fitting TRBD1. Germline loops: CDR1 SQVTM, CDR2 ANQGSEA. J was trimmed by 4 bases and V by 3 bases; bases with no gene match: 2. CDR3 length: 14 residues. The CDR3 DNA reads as TGCAGCGTTGACGGGACAGGGGCCACCGGGGAGCTGTTTTTT. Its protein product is CSVDGTGATGELFF.

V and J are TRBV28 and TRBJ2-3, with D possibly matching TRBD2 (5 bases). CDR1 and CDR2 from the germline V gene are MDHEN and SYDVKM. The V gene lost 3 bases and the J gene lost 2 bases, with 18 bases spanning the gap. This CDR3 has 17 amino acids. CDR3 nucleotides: TGTGCCAGCAGTTTTCGGGGTGGTCCTAACCCCACAGATACGCAGTATTTT. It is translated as CASSFRGGPNPTDTQYF.

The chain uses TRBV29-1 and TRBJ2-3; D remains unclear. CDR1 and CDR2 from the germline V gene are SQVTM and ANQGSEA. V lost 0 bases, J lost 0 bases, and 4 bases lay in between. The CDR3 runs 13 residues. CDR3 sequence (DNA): TGCAGCGTTGAAGAGTACAGCACAGATACGCAGTATTTT. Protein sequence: CSVEEYSTDTQYF.

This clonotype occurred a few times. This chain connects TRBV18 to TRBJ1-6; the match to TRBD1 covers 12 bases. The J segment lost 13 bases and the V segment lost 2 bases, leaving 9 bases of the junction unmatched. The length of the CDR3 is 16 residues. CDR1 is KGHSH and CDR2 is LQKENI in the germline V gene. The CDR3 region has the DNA TGTGCCAGCTCACCAATGCCGGGACAGGGGGCTTCCCCCCTCCACTTT. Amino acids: CASSPMPGQGASPLHF.

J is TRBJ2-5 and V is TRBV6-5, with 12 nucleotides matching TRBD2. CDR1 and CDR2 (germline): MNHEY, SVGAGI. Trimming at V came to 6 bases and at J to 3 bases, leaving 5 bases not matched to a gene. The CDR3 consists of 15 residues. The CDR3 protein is CASSPRLAGEETQYF. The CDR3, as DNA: TGTGCCAGCAGCCCGAGACTAGCGGGGGAAGAGACCCAGTACTTC.

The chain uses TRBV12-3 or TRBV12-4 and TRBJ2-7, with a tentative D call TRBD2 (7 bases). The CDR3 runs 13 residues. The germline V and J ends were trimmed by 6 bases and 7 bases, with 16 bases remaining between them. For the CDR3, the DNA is TGTGCCAGCAGAGGGGGGGAGATGGGGGAGCAGTACTTC. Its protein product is CASRGGEMGEQYF.

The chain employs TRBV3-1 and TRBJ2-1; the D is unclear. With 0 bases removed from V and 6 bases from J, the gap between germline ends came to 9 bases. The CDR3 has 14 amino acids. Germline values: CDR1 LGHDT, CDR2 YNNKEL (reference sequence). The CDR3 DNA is TGTGCCAGCAGCCAAGATCCCGGAAGCAATGAGCAGTTCTTC. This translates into CASSQDPGSNEQFF.

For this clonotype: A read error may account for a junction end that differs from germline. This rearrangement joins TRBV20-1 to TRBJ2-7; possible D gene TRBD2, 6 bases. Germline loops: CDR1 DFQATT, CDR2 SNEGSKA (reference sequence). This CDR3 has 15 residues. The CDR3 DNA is TGCAGTGCTATTCCGGGCGGGGCGCCGTCTTACGAGCAGAACTTC. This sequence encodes CSAIPGGAPSYEQNF.

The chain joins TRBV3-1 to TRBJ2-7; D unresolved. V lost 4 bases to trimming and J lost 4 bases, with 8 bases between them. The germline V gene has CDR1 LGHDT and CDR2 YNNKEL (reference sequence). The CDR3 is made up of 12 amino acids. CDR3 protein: CASSRRNYEQYF. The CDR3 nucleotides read TGTGCCAGCAGCCGGCGGAATTACGAGCAGTACTTC.

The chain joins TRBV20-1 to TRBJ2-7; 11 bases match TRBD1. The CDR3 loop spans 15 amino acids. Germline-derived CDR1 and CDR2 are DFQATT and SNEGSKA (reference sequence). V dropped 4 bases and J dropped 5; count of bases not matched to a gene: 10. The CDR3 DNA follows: TGCAGTGCTATCACCGGACAGGGGGCATTGGACGAGCAGTACTTC. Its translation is CSAITGQGALDEQYF.

The CDR3 region is CASSLLLTDTDTQYF. The CDR3 nucleotides are TGTGCCAGCAGTTTACTCCTGACAGACACAGATACGCAGTATTTT. This sequence joins TRBV12-3 or TRBV12-4 and TRBJ2-3; TRBD1 might be the D (5 bases). This CDR3 comprises 15 residues. Trimming shortened V by 2 bases and J by 2 bases, and 11 bases separated the two germline ends.

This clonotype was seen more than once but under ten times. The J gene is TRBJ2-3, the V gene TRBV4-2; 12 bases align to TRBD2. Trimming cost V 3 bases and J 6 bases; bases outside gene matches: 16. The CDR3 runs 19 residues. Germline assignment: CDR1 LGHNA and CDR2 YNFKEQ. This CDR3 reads CASSHLPIPSGGAMDTQYF. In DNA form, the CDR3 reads TGTGCCAGCAGCCACCTTCCCATCCCTAGCGGGGGGGCTATGGATACGCAGTATTTT.

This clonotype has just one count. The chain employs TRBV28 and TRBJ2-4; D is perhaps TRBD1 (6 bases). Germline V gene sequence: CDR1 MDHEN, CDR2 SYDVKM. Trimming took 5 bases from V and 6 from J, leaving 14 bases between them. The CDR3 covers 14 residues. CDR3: CASSGGQTLNIQYF. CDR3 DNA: TGTGCCAGCAGTGGGGGACAAACCCTAAACATTCAGTACTTC.

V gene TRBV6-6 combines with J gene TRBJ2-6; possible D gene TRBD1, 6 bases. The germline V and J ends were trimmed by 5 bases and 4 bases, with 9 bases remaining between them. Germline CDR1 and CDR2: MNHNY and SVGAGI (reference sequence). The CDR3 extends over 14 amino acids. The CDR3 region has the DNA TGTGCCAGCAGTCCGCAGGGGGGGGCCAACGTCCTGACTTTC. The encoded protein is CASSPQGGANVLTF.

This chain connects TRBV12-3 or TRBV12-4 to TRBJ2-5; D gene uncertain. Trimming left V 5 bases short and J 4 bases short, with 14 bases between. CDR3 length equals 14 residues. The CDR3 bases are TGTGCCAGCAGTAGTAGCCGAAACCCAGAGACCCAGTACTTC. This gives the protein CASSSSRNPETQYF.

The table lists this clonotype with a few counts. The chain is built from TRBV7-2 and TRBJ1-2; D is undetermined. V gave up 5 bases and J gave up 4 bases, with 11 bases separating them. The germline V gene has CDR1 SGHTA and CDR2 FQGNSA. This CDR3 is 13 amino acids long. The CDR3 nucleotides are TGTGCCAGCAGCAGACTGGCGGGCTATGGCTACACCTTC. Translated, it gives CASSRLAGYGYTF.